This T cell receptor (beta chain) stems from a study of shared clonotypes between healthy human individuals. On the study more broadly: Ranging from 18 to 49 in age, donors were two women and three men.

The CDR3 is 14 residues long. Germline assignment: CDR1 SGHKS and CDR2 YYEKEE (reference sequence). Trimming pared 0 bases from V and 4 bases from J, leaving 10 bases between. Using immunoSEQ multiplex PCR, the repertoire was profiled, and TCRdb retains in-frame clones only, with some absent. The sample gives about 1 million clones, around 76% of which show up once; around 1.5% is in the top ten. Study outcomes and limitations: Clonotypes which were not shared had lower generation probabilities than clonotypes that all four donors shared.

Turning to this clone: Its specificity is unknown.

The source of this sequence is a man between 18 and 35 years old in good health. The J gene is TRBJ1-1, the V gene TRBV5-5, with D hard to call. Material for sequencing was memory CD4+ T cells sorted from blood. Regarding subset: CD45RA-negative fraction. The CDR3 loop is CASSLVGVATEAFF. CDR3 nucleotides: TGTGCCAGCAGCTTGGTTGGGGTCGCCACTGAAGCTTTCTTT.